Listed below are T cell receptor beta chains from one sample, sequenced in a study of radiation and T cells in renal cell carcinoma. Repertoires were generated with immunoSEQ multiplex PCR, while TCRdb's copy carries only in-frame clones and drops some. The table lists approximately 92,000 clones, roughly 80% of them singletons. The sample consisted of blood, taken from a patient whose treatment included radiotherapy and nephrectomy. These receptors all come from a man aged 50 to 59 with renal cell carcinoma. Each CDR3 is given with its conserved first and last residue. Fields, in order: clone size, J gene, V gene, D gene, CDR3 DNA, CDR3 protein. A D gene is named only where the DNA matches it firmly. Rows give clone size only sometimes, using once, few, many, or a class for an expanded clone.

clone_size: once
j_call: TRBJ1-5
v_call: TRBV18
d_call: .
cdr3_nt: TGTGCCAGCTCACCAGATGTGGGGGGTATTAATCAGCCCCAGCATTTT
cdr3_aa: CASSPDVGGINQPQHF

clone_size: .
j_call: TRBJ2-7
v_call: TRBV27
d_call: .
cdr3_nt: TGTGCCAGCAGTACGTCCAGGGGACCCTACGAGCAGTACTTC
cdr3_aa: CASSTSRGPYEQYF

clone_size: .
j_call: TRBJ1-4
v_call: TRBV5-3
d_call: TRBD1
cdr3_nt: TGTGCCAGAAGCCGTCTACTCTCACCGACAGGGCTTATCGTGTTGTTCGGGGAAAAACTGTTTTTT
cdr3_aa: CARSRLLSPTGLIVLFGEKLFF

clone_size: .
j_call: TRBJ2-5
v_call: TRBV5-4
d_call: TRBD2
cdr3_nt: TGTGCCAGCAGCGCCCGGGGGGGAGAGACCCAGTACTTC
cdr3_aa: CASSARGGETQYF

clone_size: .
j_call: TRBJ2-5
v_call: TRBV7-9
d_call: .
cdr3_nt: TGTGCCAGCAGCGAGGACGGAATTCAAGAGACCCAGTACTTC
cdr3_aa: CASSEDGIQETQYF

clone_size: .
j_call: TRBJ1-5
v_call: TRBV18
d_call: .
cdr3_nt: TGTGCCAGCTCAGAGGATTATAGCAATCAGCCCCAGCATTTT
cdr3_aa: CASSEDYSNQPQHF

clone_size: .
j_call: TRBJ1-1
v_call: TRBV30
d_call: TRBD1
cdr3_nt: TGTGCCTGGAGTTCGGACAGGAGGGCTTTCTTT
cdr3_aa: CAWSSDRRAFF

clone_size: .
j_call: TRBJ2-7
v_call: TRBV9
d_call: TRBD1
cdr3_nt: TGTGCCAGCAGCCCAGGACAGGGGGACCACGAGCAGTACTTC
cdr3_aa: CASSPGQGDHEQYF

clone_size: .
j_call: TRBJ1-2
v_call: TRBV7-9
d_call: TRBD1
cdr3_nt: TGTGCCAGCACCTTTACGGGGAACAGGGGGAATACCTATGGCTACACCTTC
cdr3_aa: CASTFTGNRGNTYGYTF

clone_size: .
j_call: TRBJ1-1
v_call: TRBV18
d_call: .
cdr3_nt: TGTGCCAGCTCACCATTTTTTAGGGGGAACACTGAAGCTTTCTTT
cdr3_aa: CASSPFFRGNTEAFF

clone_size: .
j_call: TRBJ1-1
v_call: TRBV7-2
d_call: .
cdr3_nt: TGTGCCAGCAGCGCCAATCAGGTGAAGGGAACTGAAGCTTTCTTT
cdr3_aa: CASSANQVKGTEAFF

clone_size: once
j_call: TRBJ1-2
v_call: TRBV6-5
d_call: .
cdr3_nt: TGTGCCAGCAGTTACTCTCCAGATACTAACTATGGCTACACCTTC
cdr3_aa: CASSYSPDTNYGYTF

clone_size: .
j_call: TRBJ1-5
v_call: TRBV14
d_call: TRBD1
cdr3_nt: TGTGCCAGCAGCCAGAGGGACAGTCATAGCAATCAGCCCCAGCATTTT
cdr3_aa: CASSQRDSHSNQPQHF

clone_size: few
j_call: TRBJ2-5
v_call: TRBV10-3
d_call: TRBD1
cdr3_nt: TGTGCCATCAGCCTAGACAGGGGGACAGAGACCCAGTACTTC
cdr3_aa: CAISLDRGTETQYF

clone_size: few
j_call: TRBJ1-1
v_call: TRBV28
d_call: TRBD1
cdr3_nt: TGTGCCAGCAGCTCCGGGACAGGGGCACCCATCACTGAAGCTTTCTTT
cdr3_aa: CASSSGTGAPITEAFF

clone_size: .
j_call: TRBJ2-3
v_call: TRBV7-7
d_call: TRBD2
cdr3_nt: TGTGCTAGCAGCCTGGGGCTAGCGGGCACAGATACGCAGTATTTT
cdr3_aa: CASSLGLAGTDTQYF

clone_size: .
j_call: TRBJ1-1
v_call: TRBV9
d_call: .
cdr3_nt: TGTGCCAGTGGTCCTCTAATAGGGAATTTCCCGATGAACACTGAAGCTTTCTTT
cdr3_aa: CASGPLIGNFPMNTEAFF

clone_size: .
j_call: TRBJ2-7
v_call: TRBV6-6
d_call: .
cdr3_nt: TGTGCCAGCACCCCTGCCACCACCTCCTACGAGCAGTACTTC
cdr3_aa: CASTPATTSYEQYF

clone_size: once
j_call: TRBJ2-1
v_call: TRBV2
d_call: .
cdr3_nt: TGTGCCAGCTGCCCATGTGAAGGCGGGACCTACAATGAGCAGTTCTTC
cdr3_aa: CASCPCEGGTYNEQFF

clone_size: .
j_call: TRBJ1-2
v_call: TRBV27
d_call: .
cdr3_nt: TGTGCCAGCAGTTTGGTCCGCTCCCTGTCTTCTGGCTACACCTTC
cdr3_aa: CASSLVRSLSSGYTF

clone_size: .
j_call: TRBJ2-1
v_call: TRBV20-1
d_call: .
cdr3_nt: TGCAGTGCTGAGCCGGGGAATGAGCAGTTCTTC
cdr3_aa: CSAEPGNEQFF

clone_size: .
j_call: TRBJ2-1
v_call: TRBV15
d_call: TRBD2
cdr3_nt: TGTGCCACCGAAAGCGGGAGGGCCCACAATGAGCAGTTCTTC
cdr3_aa: CATESGRAHNEQFF

clone_size: .
j_call: TRBJ2-1
v_call: TRBV5-5
d_call: TRBD2
cdr3_nt: TGTGCCGGGACTAGCGGGGGAAATGAGCAGTTCTTC
cdr3_aa: CAGTSGGNEQFF

clone_size: .
j_call: TRBJ2-3
v_call: TRBV9
d_call: TRBD2
cdr3_nt: TGTGCCAGCAGCTTGGGGACTAGCGGGAGCCTCGCGGGCACAGATACGCAGTATTTT
cdr3_aa: CASSLGTSGSLAGTDTQYF

clone_size: .
j_call: TRBJ1-4
v_call: TRBV27
d_call: .
cdr3_nt: TGTGCCAGTAACCAAACGATAGGGACGGCAACTAATGAAAAACTGTTTTTT
cdr3_aa: CASNQTIGTATNEKLFF

clone_size: .
j_call: TRBJ2-1
v_call: TRBV7-9
d_call: TRBD2
cdr3_nt: TGTGCCAGCAGCACCTTAGCGGGGGCCTCGAGCTCCTACAATGAGCAGTTCTTC
cdr3_aa: CASSTLAGASSSYNEQFF

clone_size: .
j_call: TRBJ2-1
v_call: TRBV5-1
d_call: TRBD1
cdr3_nt: TGCGCCAGCAGCCCCGGGGACAGGGATTACAATGAGCAGTTCTTC
cdr3_aa: CASSPGDRDYNEQFF

clone_size: .
j_call: TRBJ1-2
v_call: TRBV18
d_call: .
cdr3_nt: TGTGCCAGCTCACAGGGCGGGGACTATGGCTACACCTTC
cdr3_aa: CASSQGGDYGYTF

clone_size: .
j_call: TRBJ1-2
v_call: TRBV19
d_call: TRBD1
cdr3_nt: TGTGCCAGTAGTAGCGGACAGGGCGGGGGCTACACCTTC
cdr3_aa: CASSSGQGGGYTF

clone_size: few
j_call: TRBJ1-4
v_call: TRBV7-9
d_call: TRBD1
cdr3_nt: TGTGCCAGCAGAACAGGGGATGAAAAACTGTTTTTT
cdr3_aa: CASRTGDEKLFF

clone_size: .
j_call: TRBJ2-7
v_call: TRBV4-2
d_call: .
cdr3_nt: TGTGCCAGCAGCCGAGAACAGGGTTTATACGAGCAGTACTTC
cdr3_aa: CASSREQGLYEQYF

clone_size: .
j_call: TRBJ2-2
v_call: TRBV7-3
d_call: .
cdr3_nt: TGTGCCAGCAGCCCTCACTTCGACTCCGGGGAGCTGTTTTTT
cdr3_aa: CASSPHFDSGELFF

clone_size: .
j_call: TRBJ1-1
v_call: TRBV6-1
d_call: .
cdr3_nt: TGTGCCAGCAGCGCCGGGGCTCTCACTGAAGCTTTCTTT
cdr3_aa: CASSAGALTEAFF

clone_size: .
j_call: TRBJ2-1
v_call: TRBV19
d_call: .
cdr3_nt: TGTGCCAGTAGTATATCCGCGACGAGCTCCTACAATGAGCAGTTCTTC
cdr3_aa: CASSISATSSYNEQFF

clone_size: .
j_call: TRBJ1-3
v_call: TRBV5-1
d_call: .
cdr3_nt: TGCGCCAGCAGCTCTTCCCCGGGCAGCGACTCTGGAAACACCATATATTTT
cdr3_aa: CASSSSPGSDSGNTIYF

clone_size: once
j_call: TRBJ2-3
v_call: TRBV5-1
d_call: TRBD2
cdr3_nt: TGCGCCAGCAGCTCGACTAGCGGGAGCACAGATACGCAGTATTTT
cdr3_aa: CASSSTSGSTDTQYF

clone_size: once
j_call: TRBJ1-2
v_call: TRBV6-5
d_call: TRBD1
cdr3_nt: TGTGCCAGCAGTTCCTATTGGACAGGTGGCTACACCTTC
cdr3_aa: CASSSYWTGGYTF

clone_size: .
j_call: TRBJ2-7
v_call: TRBV7-2
d_call: TRBD2
cdr3_nt: TGTGCCAGCAGCCCCACTAGCGGGGCCATCTACGAGCAGTACTTC
cdr3_aa: CASSPTSGAIYEQYF

clone_size: .
j_call: TRBJ2-3
v_call: TRBV10-3
d_call: TRBD1
cdr3_nt: TGTGCCATCAGTGGGATCGGGACAGCAAAGAGATACCCAACTAGCACAGATACGCAGTATTTT
cdr3_aa: CAISGIGTAKRYPTSTDTQYF

clone_size: .
j_call: TRBJ1-1
v_call: TRBV18
d_call: .
cdr3_nt: TGTGCCAGCTCACCACCGACTGGCAGGGACGCCGCTGAAGCTTTCTTT
cdr3_aa: CASSPPTGRDAAEAFF

clone_size: few
j_call: TRBJ2-5
v_call: TRBV19
d_call: .
cdr3_nt: TGTGCCAGTAGTATTCGGCGGAAGGGGGAGACCCAGTACTTC
cdr3_aa: CASSIRRKGETQYF

clone_size: .
j_call: TRBJ2-4
v_call: TRBV5-1
d_call: TRBD2
cdr3_nt: TGCGCCAGCAGCCAGGTTAGCGGGAGTTCCGCCAAAAACATTCAGTACTTC
cdr3_aa: CASSQVSGSSAKNIQYF

clone_size: .
j_call: TRBJ2-1
v_call: TRBV15
d_call: .
cdr3_nt: TGTGCCACCAGCAGAGACCCTAGTAACTACAATGAGCAGTTCTTC
cdr3_aa: CATSRDPSNYNEQFF

clone_size: .
j_call: TRBJ2-5
v_call: TRBV9
d_call: TRBD2
cdr3_nt: TGTGCCAGCAGCCCCCAGGGACTAGCGTTCGAGGAGACCCAGTACTTC
cdr3_aa: CASSPQGLAFEETQYF

clone_size: few
j_call: TRBJ1-1
v_call: TRBV10-3
d_call: .
cdr3_nt: TGTGCCGCACGCGAAACCACTGAAGCTTTCTTT
cdr3_aa: CAARETTEAFF

clone_size: .
j_call: TRBJ1-1
v_call: TRBV10-3
d_call: .
cdr3_nt: TGTGCCATCACCCCTCAGGTAAACACTGAAGCTTTCTTT
cdr3_aa: CAITPQVNTEAFF

clone_size: .
j_call: TRBJ1-1
v_call: TRBV28
d_call: TRBD1
cdr3_nt: TGTGCCAGCACCCCTTGGGGGGACAGAAAGAACACTGAAGCTTTCTTT
cdr3_aa: CASTPWGDRKNTEAFF

clone_size: .
j_call: TRBJ1-6
v_call: TRBV2
d_call: TRBD1
cdr3_nt: TGTGCCAGCAGAGATTTCCGGGACAGGGGTTCACCCCTCCACTTT
cdr3_aa: CASRDFRDRGSPLHF

clone_size: .
j_call: TRBJ2-6
v_call: TRBV5-1
d_call: .
cdr3_nt: TGCGCCAGCAGCTTGGGACAGCTCTCTGGGGCCAACGTCCTGACTTTC
cdr3_aa: CASSLGQLSGANVLTF

clone_size: .
j_call: TRBJ2-7
v_call: TRBV6-5
d_call: .
cdr3_nt: TGTGCCAGCAGTTACAATGAGGGGTCCCCCTACGAGCAGTACTTC
cdr3_aa: CASSYNEGSPYEQYF

clone_size: few
j_call: TRBJ2-7
v_call: TRBV27
d_call: .
cdr3_nt: TGTGCCAGCAGTTTAGAGGTCCCAACGAGGGTAAACACCTACGAGCAGTACTTC
cdr3_aa: CASSLEVPTRVNTYEQYF

clone_size: once
j_call: TRBJ1-4
v_call: TRBV27
d_call: .
cdr3_nt: TGTGCCAGCACGTCCCTCGCAACTAATGAAAAACTGTTTTTT
cdr3_aa: CASTSLATNEKLFF

clone_size: .
j_call: TRBJ2-1
v_call: TRBV9
d_call: .
cdr3_nt: TGTGCCAGCAGCGTTGGGATCATCAATGAGCAGTTCTTC
cdr3_aa: CASSVGIINEQFF

clone_size: .
j_call: TRBJ2-2
v_call: TRBV9
d_call: TRBD2
cdr3_nt: TGTGCCAGCAGCGTAGATTTGGGGACTAGGGAGCTGTTTTTT
cdr3_aa: CASSVDLGTRELFF

clone_size: .
j_call: TRBJ2-2
v_call: TRBV5-1
d_call: TRBD2
cdr3_nt: TGCGCCAGCAGCTTTGGACTAGCGGGAGGGGAAACCGGGGAGCTGTTTTTT
cdr3_aa: CASSFGLAGGETGELFF

clone_size: .
j_call: TRBJ2-1
v_call: TRBV2
d_call: .
cdr3_nt: TGTGCCAGCGCTTCTTACTCCTACAATGAGCAGTTCTTC
cdr3_aa: CASASYSYNEQFF

clone_size: .
j_call: TRBJ1-1
v_call: TRBV7-8
d_call: .
cdr3_nt: TGTGCCAGCAGCTTAGGGACACCTAACACTGAAGCTTTCTTT
cdr3_aa: CASSLGTPNTEAFF

clone_size: .
j_call: TRBJ2-1
v_call: TRBV30
d_call: .
cdr3_nt: TGTGCCTGCACAGGTTATAATGAGCGGTTCTTC
cdr3_aa: CACTGYNERFF

clone_size: many
j_call: TRBJ2-7
v_call: TRBV5-1
d_call: .
cdr3_nt: TGTGCCAGCAGCGTGAATTATGTCGAGCAGTACTTC
cdr3_aa: CASSVNYVEQYF